This TCR beta chain was obtained from a study of blood T cell repertoires in COVID-19. Turning to the study itself: Nucleic acid was either cDNA or gDNA, and it came from T cells, B-cell-depleted T cells, or PBMCs.

Per the study methods: Estimates of nucleated cell counts were drawn from the amplification of reference gene primers. The table came from immunoSEQ multiplex PCR; TCRdb's copy has only in-frame clones and leaves some out. V and J calls and clone size follow that table, whereas D and trimming were derived from the DNA. The data show about 130,000 clones, approximately 91% seen once. In germline, CDR1 is SGHNT, CDR2 YYREEE (reference sequence). Trimming took 0 bases from V and 6 from J, leaving 7 bases between them. This CDR3 is built from 13 residues. This clone was observed a handful of times. This receptor was obtained from a woman of 80 years or more with acute or convalescent COVID-19. The sequencing sample was made of peripheral blood. The genes are TRBV5-4 and TRBJ1-3; D is unclear. This chain's CDR3 is CASSLVGENTIYF. The CDR3, as DNA: TGTGCCAGCAGCTTGGTCGGGGAAAACACCATATATTTT.